What follows are 17 T cell receptor beta chains derived from one specimen sequenced in a study of CD8 T cells in ankylosing spondylitis. TCRdb fed the 5' RACE reads into MiXCR, producing one record per CDR3 protein. The sample yields hundreds of thousands of distinct CDR3 sequences, roughly a third seen once. Sequencing was carried out using blood, either unsorted or a sorted T cell fraction (not recorded which). These TCRs come from a male donor with ankylosing spondylitis or in good health (not recorded which).

The chain has TRBV9 and TRBJ2-2; D is ambiguous. The V end lost 5 bases, the J end lost 6 bases, and 14 bases lay between the germline ends. Germline V gene data show CDR1 as SGDLS and CDR2 as YYNGEE. The CDR3 totals 14 residues. The CDR3 DNA follows: TGTGCCAGCAGAAGGGATCTCGGACCCGGGGAGCTGTTTTTT. Translation gives CASRRDLGPGELFF. Full variable domain (remainder filled in from reference TRBV9 and TRBJ2-2): DSGVTQTPKHLITATGQRVTLRCSPRSGDLSVYWYQQSLDQGLQFLIQYYNGEERAKGNILERFSAQQFPDLHSELNLSSLELGDSALYFCASRRDLGPGELFFGEGSRLTVL.

This clonotype has a handful of counts. This chain links TRBV7-6 with TRBJ1-2, with no clear D. This CDR3 is built from 15 residues. Germline lookup yields CDR1 SGHVS and CDR2 FNYEAQ. V shed 1 base and J shed 4 bases, with 13 bases lying between them. The CDR3, as DNA: TGTGCCAGCAGCTTAGTTGTGGGAAGCGGCTATGGCTACACCTTC. This encodes CASSLVVGSGYGYTF.

This chain joins TRBV4-1 and TRBJ1-2, with D maybe TRBD1 (6 bases). Trimming took off 4 bases at V and 2 bases at J, with 14 bases between the two ends. Germline CDR1 and CDR2: MGHRA and YSYEKL. The CDR3 is 15 residues long. CDR3 amino acids: CASSRQQQGNYGYTF. In DNA, the CDR3 is TGCGCCAGCAGCCGGCAACAACAGGGAAACTATGGCTACACCTTC.

This clonotype was picked up a small number of times. The chain carries TRBV5-1 and TRBJ2-7; unclear D gene. The CDR3 runs 14 residues. Per germline, CDR1 SGHRS and CDR2 YFSETQ. Trimming took off 0 bases at V and 2 bases at J, with 9 bases between the two ends. CDR3 in DNA: TGCGCCAGCAGCTTGGATCAGGCGGCCTACGAGCAGTACTTC. This codes for CASSLDQAAYEQYF.

The J gene is TRBJ1-2, the V gene TRBV6-5; D is ambiguous. V dropped 0 bases and J dropped 4 bases, with 9 bases sitting between them. The CDR3 length is 14 residues. Germline V gene sequence: CDR1 MNHEY, CDR2 SVGAGI. CDR3 region: CASSYSRRGYGYTF. DNA for the CDR3: TGTGCCAGCAGTTACTCGAGGAGAGGCTATGGCTACACCTTC.

This chain links TRBV18 with TRBJ2-3; D remains unclear. This CDR3 has 14 amino acids. The germline V gene encodes CDR1 KGHSH and CDR2 LQKENI. Trimming took 3 bases from V and 1 from J, leaving 8 bases between them. CDR3 sequence reads: CASSPNTRTDTQYF. The CDR3 bases are TGTGCCAGCTCACCGAATACCCGCACAGATACGCAGTATTTT.

The rearrangement uses TRBV20-1 and TRBJ2-7; D gene ambiguous. The germline CDR1 and CDR2 sequences are DFQATT and SNEGSKA (reference sequence). V dropped 3 bases and J dropped 6 bases, with 15 bases sitting between them. The CDR3 loop spans 13 amino acids. Written as DNA, the CDR3 is TGCAGTGCTAGCCGAGGAGATGGGGTCGAGCAGTACTTC. It codes for CSASRGDGVEQYF.

The V gene is TRBV29-1, the J gene TRBJ2-1, with D perhaps matching TRBD1 (5 bases). CDR1 and CDR2 (germline): SQVTM, ANQGSEA. V was pared by 3 bases and J by 0 bases, with 12 bases between. CDR3 length: 15 residues. CDR3 amino acids: CSVDEQVSSYNEQFF. The DNA for the CDR3 is TGCAGCGTTGACGAACAGGTGAGCTCCTACAATGAGCAGTTCTTC.

This clonotype came up a few times. The J gene is TRBJ2-1, the V gene TRBV7-2, with 10 bases matching TRBD1. The length of the CDR3 is 15 residues. Germline V gene lookup returns CDR1 SGHTA and CDR2 FQGNSA. V gave up 5 bases and J gave up 6 bases; unmatched junction bases: 7. The DNA for the CDR3 is TGTGCCAGCAGCGAAACGGGACAGGGGCTCAATGAGCAGTTCTTC. This sequence encodes CASSETGQGLNEQFF.

This chain joins TRBV29-1 and TRBJ1-1; D remains ambiguous. Deletions cut 3 bases from V and 5 bases from J, with 10 bases between. Germline CDR1 reads SQVTM; CDR2 reads ANQGSEA. CDR3 size: 12 residues. The chain's CDR3 is CSVDARATEAFF. Here the CDR3 DNA reads TGCAGCGTTGATGCACGAGCGACTGAAGCTTTCTTT.

Only a few counts were recorded for this clonotype. The CDR3 here is CSAREGLRVRESNEQFF. CDR3 bases: TGCAGTGCTAGGGAGGGACTCCGGGTCAGGGAAAGCAATGAGCAGTTCTTC. The rearrangement uses TRBV20-1 and TRBJ2-1; D possibly corresponds to TRBD2 (6 bases). This CDR3 is 17 amino acids long. V shed 3 bases and J shed 6 bases, with 24 bases lying between them. Germline CDR1 and CDR2: DFQATT and SNEGSKA (reference sequence).

The J gene is TRBJ2-7, the V gene TRBV20-1; D gene uncertain. Trimming stripped 3 bases from V and 7 bases from J, with 10 bases between. CDR3 length equals 11 residues. Germline-derived CDR1 and CDR2 are DFQATT and SNEGSKA (reference sequence). The CDR3 sequence: CSASKSEEQYF. CDR3 nucleotide sequence: TGCAGTGCTAGTAAGTCGGAGGAGCAGTACTTC.

This clonotype was counted only a few times. This chain uses TRBV6-1 with TRBJ1-5; D remains unclear. The CDR3 sequence is 14 residues long. V was cut by 4 bases and J by 3 bases, with 10 bases left in between. Germline V CDR1 and CDR2: MNHNS, SASEGT. The CDR3 reads CASSGRTFNQPQHF. CDR3 bases: TGTGCCAGCAGTGGACGGACTTTCAATCAGCCCCAGCATTTT.

The chain uses TRBV6-5 and TRBJ1-4, with a possible D match to TRBD1 (5 bases). The CDR3 length is 16 residues. The V gene's germline CDR1 is MNHEY and CDR2 SVGAGI. Trimming took 5 bases from V and 3 from J, leaving 16 bases between them. This CDR3 reads CASSLRKGRANEKLFF. CDR3 bases: TGTGCCAGCAGTCTACGTAAGGGACGGGCTAATGAAAAACTGTTTTTT.

Ten or more counts support this clonotype. The V gene is TRBV7-8, the J gene TRBJ1-1; a possible D gene is TRBD1 (6 bases). From germline, CDR1 is SGHVS and CDR2 FQNEAQ. V lost 4 bases, J lost 8 bases, and 11 bases lay in between. The CDR3 loop spans 12 amino acids. The CDR3 DNA is TGTGCCAGCAGCTACCGCCAGGGGGAAGCTTTCTTT. Translation: CASSYRQGEAFF.

This clonotype was recorded a few times. The CDR3 sequence is CSARGGLAVYQETQYF. CDR3 coding DNA: TGCAGTGCTAGAGGCGGACTAGCGGTTTACCAAGAGACCCAGTACTTC. The chain links TRBV20-1 to TRBJ2-5; 10 nucleotides agree with TRBD2. The CDR3 consists of 16 residues. The germline V gene encodes CDR1 DFQATT and CDR2 SNEGSKA (reference sequence). The V and J ends lost 1 base and 0 bases, in that order; junction bases with no gene match: 5.

The V and J genes are TRBV11-2 and TRBJ1-2; D not resolved. Trimming left V 5 bases short and J 8 bases short, with 15 bases between. Germline V gene sequence: CDR1 SGHAT, CDR2 FQNNGV. The CDR3 length is 13 residues. The CDR3 is CASSALEVGGYTF. CDR3 nucleotide sequence: TGTGCCAGCAGCGCGCTGGAAGTTGGCGGCTACACCTTC.